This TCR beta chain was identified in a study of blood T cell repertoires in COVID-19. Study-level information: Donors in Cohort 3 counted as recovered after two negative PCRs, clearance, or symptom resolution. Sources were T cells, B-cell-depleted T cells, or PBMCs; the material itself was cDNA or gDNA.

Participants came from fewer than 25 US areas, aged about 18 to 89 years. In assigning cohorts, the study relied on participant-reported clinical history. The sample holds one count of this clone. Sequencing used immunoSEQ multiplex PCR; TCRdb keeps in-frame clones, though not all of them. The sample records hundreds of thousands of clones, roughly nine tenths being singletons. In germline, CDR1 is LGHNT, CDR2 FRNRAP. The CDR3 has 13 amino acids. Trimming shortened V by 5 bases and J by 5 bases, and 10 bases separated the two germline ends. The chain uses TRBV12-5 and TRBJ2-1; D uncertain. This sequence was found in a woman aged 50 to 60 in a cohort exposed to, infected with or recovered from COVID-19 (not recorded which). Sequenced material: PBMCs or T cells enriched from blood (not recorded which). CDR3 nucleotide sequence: TGTGCTAGTGGTCTAACAGAGAACAATGAGCAGTTCTTC. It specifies CASGLTENNEQFF.